This TCR beta chain was documented in a study of post-analysis software for immune sequencing data. Notes on the study in general: With F measure, samples from one preparation batch clustered together strongly. With TRBV5-6, TRBV5-1 and TRBV20-1 included, 4 to 6 TRBV segments were more frequent in patients than in controls. Among multiple sclerosis patients, normalized Chao1 diversity was significantly below that of controls.

About this clonotype: The antigen is undetermined.

Unique molecular identifiers tagged the TCR beta cDNA libraries. Each CDR3 protein gets one entry after TCRdb re-called the PCR reads with MiXCR. This table has more than 350,000 distinct CDR3 sequences, 39% appearing once. V lost 6 bases to trimming and J lost 7 bases; unmatched junction nucleotides: 18. CDR1 is SGHVS and CDR2 is FQNEAQ in the germline V gene. There are 18 residues in the CDR3. The sequencing sample was made of blood. The chain couples TRBV7-8 to TRBJ2-5, with TRBD2 matching 12 bases. This TCR was recovered from a girl aged 2-10 years with multiple sclerosis. In DNA form, the CDR3 reads TGTGCCAGCAGATATAGGACTAGCGGGGCCCCGCGGGATGTGACCCAGTACTTC. Translating it yields CASRYRTSGAPRDVTQYF. Drawing the rest from reference TRBV7-8 and TRBJ2-5, the complete variable domain is GAGVSQSPRYKVAKRGQDVALRCDPISGHVSLFWYQQALGQGPEFLTYFQNEAQLDKSGLPSDRFFAERPEGSVSTLKIQRTQQEDSAVYLCASRYRTSGAPRDVTQYFGPGTRLLVL.